A selection of T cell receptor beta chains follows, all from one sample in a study of control samples from healthy donors and cancer patients. Only in-frame clones appear in the TCRdb table, and some are missing; sequencing was by immunoSEQ multiplex PCR. This table holds about 98,000 clones, around 80% found once. The sequenced sample consisted of blood. Source of these receptors: a man aged 60 to 75 in good health. The CDR3 runs from the conserved cysteine through the conserved F or W. D genes are given only for firm matches. Part of the rows lack a size; the others show once, few, many or a class for expanded clones.

J gene	clone size	V gene	D gene	CDR3 DNA	CDR3 protein
TRBJ1-1	-	TRBV4-2	-	TGTGCCAGCAGCCAAGATTCGAAGAACACTGAAGCTTTCTTT	CASSQDSKNTEAFF
TRBJ2-3	-	TRBV19	-	TGTGCCAGTAGTAAAATAGCGTTAACAGATACGCAGTATTTT	CASSKIALTDTQYF
TRBJ1-5	-	TRBV19	TRBD1	TGTGCCAGTAGTGGAGGGACAGGGTTAGAGCCCCAGCATTTT	CASSGGTGLEPQHF
TRBJ2-5	-	TRBV19	-	TGTGCCAGTAGTACGGGCCCCGGGACCCAGTACTTC	CASSTGPGTQYF
TRBJ1-6	-	TRBV9	-	TGTGCCAGCAGCGTAGCAACCGAGAATTCACCCCTCCACTTT	CASSVATENSPLHF
TRBJ2-7	-	TRBV3-1/TRBV3-2	-	TGTGCCAGCAGCCAAGCGGGTGAGCAGTACTTC	CASSQAGEQYF
TRBJ2-1	few	TRBV11-3	TRBD2	TGTGCCAGCAGCTCCACTAGCGCCTACAATGAGCAGTTCTTC	CASSSTSAYNEQFF
TRBJ1-5	-	TRBV10-3	TRBD1	TGTGCCATCAGTGATACCACAGGGGGCTCTCAGCCCCAGCATTTT	CAISDTTGGSQPQHF
TRBJ2-5	-	TRBV5-1	-	TGCGCCAGCAGCTTGATTCCCTCCGGGGGCCCGATCCAAGAGACCCAGTACTTC	CASSLIPSGGPIQETQYF
TRBJ2-5	-	TRBV9	-	TGTGCCAGCAGCGTAGTAGGGATCGAGACCCAGTACTTC	CASSVVGIETQYF
TRBJ2-1	-	TRBV30	TRBD1	TGTGCCTGGAGAGGACAGGGCAATGAGCAGTTCTTC	CAWRGQGNEQFF
TRBJ1-1	-	TRBV7-3	-	TGTGCCAGCAGCTTAACGGTCGCTTTCTTT	CASSLTVAFF
TRBJ2-7	-	TRBV5-4	TRBD2	TGTGCCAGCAGCCCCGCAGGGACTAGCGATGTCTACGAGCAGTACTTC	CASSPAGTSDVYEQYF
TRBJ2-1	-	TRBV3-1/TRBV3-2	TRBD2	TGTGCCAGCAGCCCGGGGGGGAAAGGGGATGAGCAGTTCTTC	CASSPGGKGDEQFF
TRBJ2-3	-	TRBV19	-	TGTGCCAGTAGTATAGGGCGGGGGCGTTCATCCACAGATACGCAGTATTTT	CASSIGRGRSSTDTQYF
TRBJ2-5	-	TRBV19	TRBD1	TGTGCCAGTAGGCAAACAGGGGGCGGGTCGGAGACCCAGTACTTC	CASRQTGGGSETQYF
TRBJ1-2	-	TRBV30	-	TGTGCCTGGACCGGGAGCGGGGGGCCTTCTCACTATGGCTACACCTTC	CAWTGSGGPSHYGYTF
TRBJ1-6	-	TRBV3-1/TRBV3-2	TRBD1	TGTGCCAGTAGGGCCCCGTCCGGGACAGGGGATTCACCCCTCCACTTT	CASRAPSGTGDSPLHF
TRBJ1-2	few	TRBV6-6	-	TGTGCCAGCAGTTATGGGGAGAACTATGGCTACACCTTC	CASSYGENYGYTF
TRBJ1-4	-	TRBV23-1	-	TGCGCCAGCAGTCAAACGGCCTTAACCAACAAGGGGAAACTGTTTTTT	CASSQTALTNKGKLFF
TRBJ2-1	-	TRBV30	TRBD2	TGTGCCTGGAGTGTACGGACTAGCGGGAGTCGACCAGCCTACAATGAGCAGTTCTTC	CAWSVRTSGSRPAYNEQFF
TRBJ2-7	-	TRBV7-6	TRBD1	TGTGCCAGCAGCTTAAACGACAGGGGGTACGAGCAGTACTTC	CASSLNDRGYEQYF